These T cell receptor beta chains were read from a single sample in a study of spatial heterogeneity in lung cancer. TCRdb reprocessed the 5' RACE reads with MiXCR, giving one entry per CDR3 protein. The sample contains 20,000 to 30,000 distinct CDR3 sequences, approximately 4.6% of which appear only once. The sample in question was PBMCs, obtained at surgery. The receptor source for this set is a male donor with early-stage non-small cell lung cancer. Each CDR3 is given with its conserved first and last residue. D genes are given only for firm matches. Expanded clones are given a class, and other clones once, few, many or no size at all.

>TRBJ1-5|many|TRBV6-1|.
CASSAGGGLMKNQPQHF
TGTGCCAGCAGTGCGGGGGGGGGTCTTATGAAAAATCAGCCCCAGCATTTT
>TRBJ2-7|many|TRBV30|TRBD2
CAWSPVAGHSYEQYF
TGTGCCTGGAGCCCAGTAGCGGGGCACTCCTACGAGCAGTACTTC
>TRBJ2-2|many|TRBV6-1|.
CASSVSGLGELFF
TGTGCCAGCAGTGTTTCGGGTCTCGGGGAGCTGTTTTTT
>TRBJ1-6|many|TRBV21-1|.
CASSLSLDRGRNSPLHF
TGTGCCAGCAGCCTCTCCTTAGACAGGGGACGGAATTCACCCCTCCACTTT
>TRBJ2-5|many|TRBV7-2|.
CASSLFETQYF
TGTGCCAGCAGCTTATTTGAGACCCAGTACTTC
>TRBJ2-7|many|TRBV7-9|TRBD2
CASSTAGTSGSPQYF
TGTGCCAGCAGCACGGCCGGGACTAGCGGGAGTCCGCAGTACTTC
>TRBJ2-1|many|TRBV11-3|.
CASSGRGNEQFF
TGTGCCAGCAGCGGACGTGGCAATGAGCAGTTCTTC
>TRBJ1-5|many|TRBV6-1|TRBD1
CASSEALGQGALGHF
TGTGCCAGCAGTGAAGCGCTGGGACAGGGGGCTTTAGGGCATTTT
>TRBJ2-7|many|TRBV3-1|.
CASSQSSQTYEQYF
TGTGCCAGCAGCCAATCTTCGCAGACCTACGAGCAGTACTTC
>TRBJ2-3|many|TRBV5-1|TRBD2
CASNQRTEGLAVNTDTQYF
TGCGCTTCGAACCAGCGAACAGAGGGACTAGCGGTCAACACAGATACGCAGTATTTT
>TRBJ2-3|.|TRBV6-5|.
CASTSHTDTQYF
TGTGCCAGCACGTCCCACACAGATACGCAGTATTTT
>TRBJ2-5|many|TRBV11-2|.
CASMIPFRQETQYF
TGTGCCAGCATGATCCCATTCCGCCAAGAGACCCAGTACTTC
>TRBJ2-5|.|TRBV7-6|.
CASSLGTAKETQYF
TGTGCCAGCAGCTTAGGGACTGCCAAAGAGACCCAGTACTTC
>TRBJ2-5|many|TRBV28|.
CASSLNLGPGETQYF
TGTGCCAGCAGTTTAAACCTCGGGCCCGGGGAGACCCAGTACTTC
>TRBJ2-5|many|TRBV5-1|.
CASSLGGGETQYF
TGCGCCAGCAGCTTGGGGGGCGGAGAGACCCAGTACTTC
>TRBJ2-5|many|TRBV2|TRBD2
CASSEQGLAGETQYF
TGTGCCAGCAGTGAACAGGGACTAGCCGGGGAGACCCAGTACTTC
>TRBJ2-1|many|TRBV7-2|.
CASSPYLSHNEQFF
TGTGCCAGCAGCCCCTACCTATCCCACAATGAGCAGTTCTTC
>TRBJ2-5|many|TRBV19|TRBD1
CASSIGDRGRRTQYF
TGTGCCAGTAGTATTGGGGACAGGGGAAGGCGGACCCAGTACTTC
>TRBJ2-5|many|TRBV6-2/TRBV6-3|TRBD1
CASSYQGAKETQYF
TGTGCCAGCAGTTACCAGGGGGCTAAGGAGACCCAGTACTTC
>TRBJ1-1|many|TRBV5-1|TRBD1
CASTGTERGEAFF
TGCGCCAGCACCGGGACAGAAAGGGGGGAAGCTTTCTTT
>TRBJ2-7|many|TRBV27|.
CASYKLGFSYEQYF
TGTGCCAGCTACAAGTTGGGGTTTTCCTACGAGCAGTACTTC
>TRBJ1-1|many|TRBV5-1|.
CASSLGHPVGNTEAFF
TGCGCCAGCAGCTTGGGACACCCAGTAGGGAACACTGAAGCTTTCTTT
>TRBJ2-1|many|TRBV30|.
CAWRRLSRLARDEQFF
TGTGCCTGGAGGAGGCTTTCGAGACTTGCCCGCGATGAGCAGTTCTTC
>TRBJ2-2|medium-sized|TRBV28|.
CASRTNTGELFF
TGTGCCAGCAGAACGAACACCGGGGAGCTGTTTTTT
>TRBJ2-2|many|TRBV6-6|.
CASSDRGELFF
TGTGCCAGCAGTGATAGGGGGGAGCTGTTTTTT
>TRBJ2-5|few|TRBV27|.
CASSFVSGETQYF
TGTGCCAGCAGTTTCGTGTCCGGAGAGACCCAGTACTTC
>TRBJ2-3|many|TRBV24-1|TRBD2
CATSDPSEAGGPGADTQYF
TGTGCCACCAGTGATCCCTCGGAAGCGGGAGGGCCGGGCGCAGATACGCAGTATTTT
>TRBJ2-1|many|TRBV5-1|TRBD1
CASSQVGTGLYNEQFF
TGCGCCAGCAGCCAGGTAGGGACAGGGCTTTACAATGAGCAGTTCTTC
>TRBJ2-3|many|TRBV11-2|.
CASSLGGTDTQYF
TGTGCCAGCAGCTTAGGCGGGACAGATACGCAGTATTTT
>TRBJ2-2|many|TRBV5-1|TRBD2
CASSSPGLAKNTGELFF
TGCGCCAGCAGCTCGCCCGGACTAGCGAAAAACACCGGGGAGCTGTTTTTT
>TRBJ2-7|many|TRBV3-1|.
CASSQVLGAGSEQYF
TGTGCCAGCAGCCAAGTTCTAGGTGCAGGAAGCGAGCAGTACTTC
>TRBJ2-5|many|TRBV7-2|.
CASSGDWPSETQYF
TGTGCCAGCAGCGGGGACTGGCCCTCGGAGACCCAGTACTTC
>TRBJ2-3|medium-sized|TRBV28|.
CASSLQAGTDTQYF
TGTGCCAGCAGTTTACAAGCGGGCACAGATACGCAGTATTTT
>TRBJ2-7|many|TRBV3-1|.
CASSQWTYEQYF
TGTGCCAGCAGCCAGTGGACCTACGAGCAGTACTTC
>TRBJ2-7|many|TRBV20-1|TRBD2
CSARVVAGGEEQYF
TGCAGTGCTAGAGTTGTAGCGGGAGGGGAGGAGCAGTACTTC
>TRBJ2-1|many|TRBV11-2|.
CASRTERANEQFF
TGTGCCAGCAGAACGGAACGGGCCAATGAGCAGTTCTTC
>TRBJ1-2|many|TRBV6-2/TRBV6-3|TRBD1
CASKTGESVGGYTF
TGTGCCAGCAAGACAGGGGAGTCGGTTGGTGGCTACACCTTC
>TRBJ2-5|many|TRBV12-3/TRBV12-4|.
CASSQLQGYQETQYF
TGTGCCAGCAGTCAGCTCCAGGGTTATCAAGAGACCCAGTACTTC
>TRBJ1-2|few|TRBV20-1|TRBD1
CSARGGDRGVYGYTF
TGCAGTGCTAGAGGGGGGGACAGGGGCGTCTATGGCTACACCTTC
>TRBJ2-5|many|TRBV7-6|.
CASSSWSQETQYF
TGTGCCAGCAGCTCATGGAGCCAAGAGACCCAGTACTTC
>TRBJ2-3|many|TRBV18|TRBD1
CASSPGQGTDTQYF
TGTGCCAGCTCACCAGGACAGGGCACAGATACGCAGTATTTT
>TRBJ1-1|many|TRBV5-5|.
CASSPGVRDTEAFF
TGTGCCAGCAGCCCGGGAGTGCGGGACACTGAAGCTTTCTTT
>TRBJ1-6|many|TRBV27|TRBD1
CASRAWDSVRSPLHF
TGTGCCAGCAGGGCCTGGGACAGCGTTCGGTCACCCCTCCACTTT
>TRBJ2-2|many|TRBV12-3/TRBV12-4|TRBD1
CASRRGTGRTGELFF
TGTGCCAGCAGGCGGGGGACAGGGAGAACCGGGGAGCTGTTTTTT
>TRBJ2-4|many|TRBV5-4|.
CASSLGGAAKNIQYF
TGTGCCAGCAGCTTGGGGGGGGCAGCCAAAAACATTCAGTACTTC
>TRBJ2-3|many|TRBV9|TRBD1
CASSVTGTGGSKSTDTQYF
TGTGCCAGCAGCGTCACCGGGACAGGGGGCTCCAAGAGCACAGATACGCAGTATTTT
>TRBJ2-5|many|TRBV9|TRBD1
CASSVGGTGRKETQYF
TGTGCCAGCAGCGTAGGGGGGACAGGGCGAAAAGAGACCCAGTACTTC
>TRBJ2-7|many|TRBV7-6|.
CASSLVSGPLSEQYF
TGTGCCAGCAGCTTAGTTTCAGGGCCCCTGAGTGAGCAGTACTTC
>TRBJ1-1|many|TRBV25-1|.
CASSFPPDTEAFF
TGTGCCAGCAGTTTCCCGCCCGACACTGAAGCTTTCTTT
>TRBJ1-2|many|TRBV7-8|.
CASSLRGSPYGYTF
TGTGCCAGCAGCTTAAGGGGGAGCCCCTATGGCTACACCTTC
>TRBJ2-3|many|TRBV4-3|.
CASSQNPGTNTDTQYF
TGCGCCAGCAGCCAGAATCCGGGAACTAACACAGATACGCAGTATTTT
>TRBJ2-5|many|TRBV24-1|.
CATSDSPGETQYF
TGTGCCACCAGTGATTCTCCCGGGGAGACCCAGTACTTC
>TRBJ2-5|many|TRBV20-1|TRBD2
CSARNGGTQETQYF
TGCAGTGCTAGAAACGGGGGGACCCAAGAGACCCAGTACTTC
>TRBJ2-3|many|TRBV6-2/TRBV6-3|TRBD2
CASSSGLAGGTTQYF
TGTGCCAGCAGTTCCGGCTTAGCGGGGGGAACTACGCAGTATTTT
>TRBJ2-5|many|TRBV7-2|TRBD2
CASSEYGGDETQYF
TGTGCCAGCAGCGAATACGGGGGGGACGAGACCCAGTACTTC
>TRBJ2-5|.|TRBV6-1|.
CASSGPSPADQETQYF
TGTGCCAGCAGTGGGCCCTCTCCAGCGGACCAAGAGACCCAGTACTTC
>TRBJ1-1|many|TRBV5-1|.
CASSGEVANTEAFF
TGCGCCAGCAGCGGAGAAGTGGCGAACACTGAAGCTTTCTTT
>TRBJ1-2|many|TRBV25-1|.
CASSDLSGAYGYTF
TGTGCCAGCAGTGATCTTTCAGGGGCCTATGGCTACACCTTC
>TRBJ1-2|many|TRBV20-1|.
CSARVYGRAYGYTF
TGCAGTGCTAGAGTTTATGGCAGAGCCTATGGCTACACCTTC
>TRBJ2-7|many|TRBV28|.
CASSLLNRDHEQYF
TGTGCCAGCAGTTTACTTAACAGGGACCACGAGCAGTACTTC